Each of the 18 T cell receptor beta chains below was sequenced from the same sample in a study of blood T cell repertoires in COVID-19. Profiled with immunoSEQ multiplex PCR; TCRdb holds only in-frame clones, not every one. The sample lists 160,000 or so clones; more than 75% were seen once. The sequenced material came from PBMCs or T cells enriched from blood (not recorded which). The receptors derive from a human donor with acute COVID-19. The donor label of this sample is uncertain.

This chain joins TRBV11-3 and TRBJ1-1, with D tentatively TRBD1 (6 bases). Per germline, CDR1 SGHNT and CDR2 YENEEA. This CDR3 comprises 14 residues. Trimming left V 6 bases short and J 1 base short, with 12 bases between. The CDR3 loop reads CASSIEGENTEAFF. Here the CDR3 DNA reads TGTGCCAGCAGTATAGAGGGGGAGAACACTGAAGCTTTCTTT. Complete variable domain (other parts from reference TRBV11-3 and TRBJ1-1): EAGVVQSPRYKIIEKKQPVAFWCNPISGHNTLYWYLQNLGQGPELLIRYENEEAVDDSQLPKDRFSAERLKGVDSTLKIQPAELGDSAVYLCASSIEGENTEAFFGQGTRLTVV.

The chain couples TRBV5-1 to TRBJ2-2, with TRBD2 matching 8 bases. The V segment lost 0 bases and the J segment 4 bases; nucleotides outside the gene matches: 5. Germline-derived CDR1 and CDR2 are SGHRS and YFSETQ. CDR3 length equals 16 residues. The CDR3 region has the DNA TGCGCCAGCAGCTTGGGCGGGGGGCAGGGCACCGGGGAGCTGTTTTTT. It encodes CASSLGGGQGTGELFF.

The rearrangement links TRBV6-5 to TRBJ1-5, with 8 bases that match TRBD1. CDR1 is MNHEY, CDR2 SVGAGI, per germline. Germline trimming cut 5 bases from V and 7 bases from J; bases unmatched to any gene: 7. This CDR3 spans 14 amino acids. The CDR3 region is CASSLDRARQPQHF. CDR3 bases: TGTGCCAGCAGTCTGGACAGGGCACGACAGCCCCAGCATTTT.

The chain employs TRBV11-3 and TRBJ2-3; 7 nucleotides line up with TRBD1. Germline V gene lookup returns CDR1 SGHNT and CDR2 YENEEA. This CDR3 is built from 14 residues. V lost 5 bases, J lost 6 bases, and 8 bases stayed unmatched. The DNA of the CDR3 is TGTGCCAGCAGCCTCGACAGGGTTGTGGATACGCAGTATTTT. Protein sequence: CASSLDRVVDTQYF.

The chain joins TRBV28 to TRBJ1-1, with 8 bases that match TRBD1. Unmatched junction bases numbered 5, after V lost 1 base and J lost 1 base. The CDR3 spans 16 residues. CDR1 MDHEN and CDR2 SYDVKM come from the germline V gene. CDR3 in amino acids: CASSLLRQGWNTEAFF. The CDR3 DNA follows: TGTGCCAGCAGTTTATTGCGACAGGGGTGGAACACTGAAGCTTTCTTT. The entire variable domain, with the rest obtained from reference TRBV28 and TRBJ1-1, is as follows: DVKVTQSSRYLVKRTGEKVFLECVQDMDHENMFWYRQDPGLGLRLIYFSYDVKMKEKGDIPEGYSVSREKKERFSLILESASTNQTSMYLCASSLLRQGWNTEAFFGQGTRLTVV.

This CDR3 reads CASSLGDISTGELFF. Written as DNA, the CDR3 is TGTGCCAGCAGCTTGGGGGACATCTCCACCGGGGAGCTGTTTTTT. The chain has TRBV11-3 and TRBJ2-2; perhaps TRBD1 as D (6 bases). Trimming pared 3 bases from V and 4 bases from J, leaving 12 bases between. The germline V gene encodes CDR1 SGHNT and CDR2 YENEEA. The CDR3 runs 15 residues. The whole variable domain, remainder taken from reference TRBV11-3 and TRBJ2-2, is EAGVVQSPRYKIIEKKQPVAFWCNPISGHNTLYWYLQNLGQGPELLIRYENEEAVDDSQLPKDRFSAERLKGVDSTLKIQPAELGDSAVYLCASSLGDISTGELFFGEGSRLTVL.

V usage is TRBV6-5 and J usage is TRBJ2-7, with a possible D match to TRBD2 (6 bases). This CDR3 contains 13 residues. Germline loops: CDR1 MNHEY, CDR2 SVGAGI. V was trimmed by 4 bases and J by 7 bases, leaving 14 bases between them. CDR3 amino acids: CASSLEGFGEQYF. The CDR3 nucleotides read TGTGCCAGCAGTTTGGAGGGGTTTGGAGAGCAGTACTTC.

The chain recombines TRBV13 with TRBJ2-7; 9 bases match TRBD2. After removal of 3 bases from V and 5 bases from J, the junction contained 2 bases not matched to a gene. This CDR3 is built from 13 residues. Germline CDR1 PRHDT, CDR2 FYEKMQ (reference sequence). CDR3 residues: CASSFSGGNEQYF. CDR3 DNA: TGTGCCAGCAGCTTTAGCGGGGGAAACGAGCAGTACTTC.

This chain links TRBV10-1 with TRBJ1-4; tentatively, D is TRBD1 (6 bases). The CDR3 contains 15 residues. Trimming left V 0 bases short and J 5 bases short, with 10 bases between. Germline CDR1 WNHNN, CDR2 SYGVQD (reference sequence). This CDR3 reads CASSESGQANEKLFF. In nucleotides, the CDR3 is TGCGCCAGCAGTGAGTCGGGACAAGCCAATGAAAAACTGTTTTTT.

J is TRBJ1-5 and V is TRBV14; D is uncertain. Germline V gives CDR1 SGHDN, CDR2 FVKESK. The CDR3 is made up of 13 amino acids. The V end was cut by 1 base, the J end by 6 bases, with 7 bases between. The CDR3 protein is CASSQGLTQPQHF. CDR3 sequence (DNA): TGTGCCAGCAGCCAAGGGCTTACTCAGCCCCAGCATTTT.

The chain combines TRBV27 with TRBJ2-7, with TRBD2 as a possible D gene (5 bases). With 2 bases removed from V and 0 bases from J, the gap between germline ends came to 8 bases. The CDR3 is 14 amino acids. CDR1 and CDR2 (germline): MNHEY, SMNVEV (reference sequence). CDR3 region: CASSLGRGSYEQYF. CDR3 bases: TGTGCCAGCAGTTTAGGACGGGGCTCCTACGAGCAGTACTTC.

The V call is TRBV10-3, the J call TRBJ2-1; D unresolved. There are 15 residues in the CDR3. Germline CDR1 and CDR2: ENHRY and SYGVKD. V was trimmed by 2 bases and J by 3 bases, leaving 11 bases between them. CDR3 coding DNA: TGTGCCATCAGTGAGCCAGGAATAGGCTACAATGAGCAGTTCTTC. Residues: CAISEPGIGYNEQFF.

The chain links TRBV2 to TRBJ2-3, with D possibly matching TRBD2 (6 bases). This CDR3 has 13 residues. CDR1 is SNHLY, CDR2 FYNNEI, per germline. V was pared by 6 bases and J by 0 bases, with 7 bases between. The CDR3 nucleotides are TGTGCCAGCAGACTAGCTAGCACAGATACGCAGTATTTT. Translation: CASRLASTDTQYF. Using reference TRBV2 and TRBJ2-3 for the parts outside the CDR3, the full variable domain is EPEVTQTPSHQVTQMGQEVILRCVPISNHLYFYWYRQILGQKVEFLVSFYNNEISEKSEIFDDQFSVERPDGSNFTLKIRSTKLEDSAMYFCASRLASTDTQYFGPGTRLTVL.

The rearrangement links TRBV27 to TRBJ2-7; tentatively, D is TRBD1 (6 bases). From germline, CDR1 is MNHEY and CDR2 SMNVEV (reference sequence). CDR3 length equals 13 residues. Trimming stripped 3 bases from V and 4 bases from J, with 10 bases between. CDR3 coding DNA: TGTGCCAGCAGTTTGCAGGGGCAGTACGAGCAGTACTTC. Amino acid sequence: CASSLQGQYEQYF.

The V call is TRBV2, the J call TRBJ2-7; 10 nucleotides align to TRBD1. CDR3 length: 14 residues. The trim removed 6 bases at V and 3 bases at J, leaving 5 bases unmatched. The germline gives CDR1 SNHLY, CDR2 FYNNEI. The CDR3 DNA follows: TGTGCCAGCAGCGCGACAGGGGGCGACTACGAGCAGTACTTC. Translated: CASSATGGDYEQYF.

V is TRBV5-1 and J is TRBJ2-3, with 9 bases that match TRBD1. Germline V CDR1 and CDR2: SGHRS, YFSETQ. This CDR3 region has 14 residues. V lost 7 bases, J lost 1 base, and 4 bases stayed unmatched. The CDR3 bases are TGCGCCAGCTCGGGACAGGGAGGCACAGATACGCAGTATTTT. It translates to CASSGQGGTDTQYF.

This clone was observed a single time. The chain joins TRBV5-1 to TRBJ2-3, with 9 bases lining up with TRBD2. Looked up from germline, CDR1 is SGHRS and CDR2 is YFSETQ. Trimming took 4 bases from V and 2 from J; bases not matched to a gene: 11. The CDR3 is 17 amino acids. CDR3 in DNA: TGCGCCAGCAGCCCGCAACGGCGGGGGGGGATCACAGATACGCAGTATTTT. Translation: CASSPQRRGGITDTQYF.

This chain joins TRBV30 and TRBJ1-1; tentatively, D is TRBD1 (5 bases). This CDR3 comprises 14 residues. V dropped 3 bases and J dropped 1 base, with 12 bases sitting between them. Germline V CDR1 and CDR2: GTSNPN, SVGIG (reference sequence). CDR3 amino acids: CAWSTLGGNTEAFF. CDR3 sequence (DNA): TGTGCCTGGAGCACTCTCGGGGGGAACACTGAAGCTTTCTTT.